Below, one T cell receptor (beta chain) is given with its context. The antigen remains undetermined. The data are from a study of T cell repertoires in cytomegalovirus infection. The overall study: Evidence of both CMV infection and a matching HLA type came from public TCR beta signatures. Study-level points and caveats: Summed frequency of shared TCR beta families picked out CMV carriers who also had the relevant HLA.

TCRdb reanalysed the reads using MiXCR and keeps one entry per CDR3 protein. The top ten hold roughly a quarter of the sample, which has roughly 180,000 distinct CDR3 sequences, about 17% seen once. The germline gives CDR1 SGHVS, CDR2 FQNEAQ. The CDR3 sequence is 19 residues long. V trimming: 5 bases; J trimming: 0 bases; junction bases outside the gene matches: 8. The sequence was collected from a human donor in good health (CMV status not recorded). Some clones in this sample may be carry-over from other donors' samples. The V gene is TRBV7-8, the J gene TRBJ2-1; TRBD2 aligns across 15 bases. Specimen: CD8+ T cells from PBMCs. This chain's CDR3 is CASSPGTSGGWSSYNEQFF. CDR3 bases: TGTGCCAGCAGCCCCGGGACTAGCGGGGGGTGGAGCTCCTACAATGAGCAGTTCTTC.